These 19 T cell receptor beta chains were all obtained from the same sample, sequenced in a study of OX40 agonist ivuxolimab in advanced cancers. Method: immunoSEQ multiplex PCR; TCRdb's copy keeps in-frame clones and lacks some. Found here are under 95,000 clones, roughly 84% of them singletons; the top ten hold 17%. The specimen was CD4+ or CD8+ T cells sorted from blood, collected in a trial of the OX40 agonist ivuxolimab. The source of these receptors is an adult with an advanced solid tumor such as melanoma, head and neck, liver or kidney cancer.

The CDR3 coding sequence is TGTGCCAGCAGCGGACCGGGACAGGGGGCGGGCGAGCAGTACTTC. Translated: CASSGPGQGAGEQYF. The genes are TRBV7-9 and TRBJ2-7; 12 nucleotides line up with TRBD1. CDR1 is SEHNR, CDR2 FQNEAQ, per germline (reference sequence). The V gene end was trimmed by 5 bases and the J gene end by 6 bases; junction bases not matched to a gene: 8. The CDR3 is 15 residues long. Together with reference TRBV7-9 and TRBJ2-7, the CDR3 gives the full variable domain: DTGVSQNPRHKITKRGQNVTFRCDPISEHNRLYWYRQTLGQGPEFLTYFQNEAQLEKSRLLSDRFSAERPKGSFSTLEIQRTEQGDSAMYLCASSGPGQGAGEQYFGPGTRLTVT.

V and J are TRBV15 and TRBJ1-4; TRBD1 agrees at 7 bases. V was clipped by 0 bases and J by 8 bases; unmatched bases: 6. The germline V gene has CDR1 LNHNV and CDR2 YYDKDF (reference sequence). The CDR3 is 15 amino acids. The CDR3 reads CATSRERQGGEKLFF. CDR3 coding DNA: TGTGCCACCAGCAGAGAGAGACAGGGCGGAGAAAAACTGTTTTTT.

This chain joins TRBV7-5 and TRBJ2-1; the D call TRBD2 from the table was never checked on the DNA. TRBV7-5 is a pseudogene. The CDR3 runs to 17 residues. The CDR3 loop is CARSCPGLAENYNEQFF. The CDR3 region has the DNA TGTGCCAGAAGCTGCCCCGGACTAGCGGAAAACTACAATGAGCAGTTCTTC.

This chain uses TRBV10-3 with TRBJ2-3; 8 bases are a match to TRBD1. After removal of 9 bases from V and 4 bases from J, the junction contained 6 bases not matched to a gene. The CDR3 has 13 amino acids. From germline, CDR1 is ENHRY and CDR2 SYGVKD. CDR3 sequence reads: CAISGGDADTQYF. The CDR3 DNA reads TGTGCCATTTCAGGGGGCGACGCAGATACGCAGTATTTT.

The V call is TRBV5-6, the J call TRBJ2-3, with D unresolved. The CDR3 covers 12 residues. Germline CDR1 and CDR2: SGHDT and YYEEEE. Trimming cost V 4 bases and J 0 bases, with 3 bases left between them. This CDR3 is CASSTSTDTQYF. The CDR3, as DNA: TGTGCCAGCAGCACTAGCACAGATACGCAGTATTTT.

V gene TRBV27 combines with J gene TRBJ2-1; either TRBD1 or TRBD2 may supply D (5 bases each). With 3 bases removed from V and 9 bases from J, the gap between germline ends came to 15 bases. Germline CDR1 and CDR2: MNHEY and SMNVEV (reference sequence). The CDR3 is made up of 14 amino acids. CDR3 amino acids: CASSFKAAGGEQFF. In DNA, the CDR3 is TGTGCCAGCAGTTTTAAGGCAGCTGGGGGTGAGCAGTTCTTC.

The chain has TRBV7-2 and TRBJ2-5, with D perhaps TRBD1 (6 bases). The CDR3 contains 15 residues. The ends were cut back, 1 base at V and 3 bases at J, with 12 bases in the middle. Germline-derived CDR1 and CDR2 are SGHTA and FQGNSA. CDR3 nucleotide sequence: TGTGCCAGCAGCTTAGGAAACAGGGAAGAAGAGACCCAGTACTTC. Translating it yields CASSLGNREEETQYF.

The chain carries TRBV4-1 and TRBJ2-7; D gene ambiguous. Germline V gene data show CDR1 as MGHRA and CDR2 as YSYEKL. V was trimmed by 0 bases and J by 4 bases, leaving 13 bases between them. The CDR3 covers 15 residues. Written as DNA, the CDR3 is TGCGCCAGCAGCCAAGAGAATCCCGGTAAATACGAGCAGTACTTC. Protein: CASSQENPGKYEQYF.

V gene TRBV19 combines with J gene TRBJ2-2, with D possibly TRBD1 on 6 matching bases. The CDR3 is made up of 17 amino acids. Germline CDR1 is LNHDA and CDR2 is SQIVND (reference sequence). V gave up 8 bases and J gave up 6 bases, with 25 bases separating them. The CDR3, as DNA: TGTGCCAGTGGTTCTGGGGTAGGGACAAGAGGCGCCGGGGAGCTGTTTTTT. Amino acids: CASGSGVGTRGAGELFF.

The gene calls are TRBV5-5 and TRBJ1-2; the D is unclear. This CDR3 comprises 15 residues. Deletions cut 0 bases from V and 0 bases from J, with 9 bases between. Germline V gives CDR1 SGHKS, CDR2 YYEKEE (reference sequence). The CDR3 region is CASSLERVSNYGYTF. The CDR3 DNA follows: TGTGCCAGCAGCTTGGAGCGGGTTTCTAACTATGGCTACACCTTC.

The J gene is TRBJ2-2, the V gene TRBV10-3; 15 bases agree with TRBD2. Germline V CDR1 and CDR2: ENHRY, SYGVKD. J was trimmed by 1 base and V by 5 bases; bases with no gene match: 8. This CDR3 has 19 amino acids. CDR3 sequence reads: CAISPIGLAGGLNTGELFF. The DNA of the CDR3 is TGTGCCATCAGTCCTATAGGACTAGCGGGAGGGTTGAACACCGGGGAGCTGTTTTTT.

V and J are TRBV19 and TRBJ2-1; D is possibly TRBD2 (6 bases). V shed 4 bases and J shed 7 bases, with 11 bases lying between them. Germline V gene lookup returns CDR1 LNHDA and CDR2 SQIVND (reference sequence). The CDR3 extends over 13 amino acids. This chain's CDR3 is CASSTWGVNEQFF. The CDR3, as DNA: TGTGCCAGTAGTACCTGGGGGGTGAATGAGCAGTTCTTC.

V usage is TRBV28 and J usage is TRBJ2-1; D possibly corresponds to TRBD1 (5 bases). Trimming left V 6 bases short and J 10 bases short, with 13 bases between. Looked up from germline, CDR1 is MDHEN and CDR2 is SYDVKM. The CDR3 has 12 residues. The CDR3 here is CASSPRQTEQFF. CDR3 nucleotide sequence: TGTGCCAGCAGCCCGAGACAGACAGAGCAGTTCTTC.

The rearrangement uses TRBV19 and TRBJ2-3; 10 nucleotides line up with TRBD2. The germline CDR1 and CDR2 sequences are LNHDA and SQIVND (reference sequence). The V and J ends lost 1 base and 4 bases, in that order; junction bases with no gene match: 5. The CDR3 length is 16 residues. The CDR3 region has the DNA TGTGCCAGTAGTATAGTCAGCGGACTAGCGGCAGATACGCAGTATTTT. Protein product: CASSIVSGLAADTQYF.

The J gene is TRBJ2-1, the V gene TRBV7-2, with 9 bases fitting TRBD2. The CDR3 loop spans 16 amino acids. J gave up 4 bases and V 1 base, and 5 bases lay outside the gene matches. Per the germline V gene, CDR1 is SGHTA and CDR2 is FQGNSA. The CDR3 region is CASSLVRLAVYNEQFF. CDR3 in DNA: TGTGCCAGCAGCTTAGTACGACTAGCGGTTTACAATGAGCAGTTCTTC.

The gene calls are TRBV10-2 and TRBJ1-6; no clear D. The V end was cut by 3 bases, the J end by 6 bases, with 15 bases between. Germline CDR1 reads WSHSY; CDR2 reads SAAADI. The CDR3 extends over 16 amino acids. CDR3 coding DNA: TGCGCCAGCAGTGATCCAGATCTTTTTTTTAATTCACCCCTCCACTTT. It is translated as CASSDPDLFFNSPLHF.

The chain links TRBV28 to TRBJ2-3; the match to TRBD1 covers 7 bases. CDR3 length: 15 residues. CDR1 is MDHEN, CDR2 SYDVKM, per germline. Trimming removed 5 bases from V and 5 bases from J; junction bases left unmatched: 10. Here the CDR3 reads CASSPTGVRGDTQYF. The DNA for the CDR3 is TGTGCCAGCAGTCCTACAGGGGTTCGGGGAGATACGCAGTATTTT.

The chain is built from TRBV2 and TRBJ1-3; D unclear. The ends were cut back, 6 bases at V and 0 bases at J, with 6 bases in the middle. Germline-derived CDR1 and CDR2 are SNHLY and FYNNEI. CDR3 length: 13 residues. CDR3 amino acids: CASRQNSGNTIYF. CDR3 sequence (DNA): TGTGCCAGCAGACAGAACTCTGGAAACACCATATATTTT.

The chain uses TRBV10-3 and TRBJ2-5, with TRBD2 matching 13 bases. The CDR3 has 18 residues. The trim removed 5 bases at V and 5 bases at J, leaving 14 bases unmatched. In germline, CDR1 is ENHRY, CDR2 SYGVKD. CDR3 amino acids: CAISTVLAGGPEAETQYF. In nucleotides, the CDR3 is TGTGCCATCAGTACTGTACTAGCGGGAGGGCCAGAAGCGGAGACCCAGTACTTC.